This T cell receptor (beta chain) was identified during a study of shared clonotypes between healthy human individuals. The authors ran the assay at deep level. Clones were sequenced by immunoSEQ multiplex PCR, and TCRdb holds only the in-frame ones, with some missing. The data show roughly 2.2 million clones, approximately 93% seen once. Germline CDR1 MNHEY, CDR2 SMNVEV (reference sequence). Deletions cut 4 bases from V and 5 bases from J, with 14 bases between. The CDR3 is made up of 14 amino acids. Points from the study as a whole: The expectation was that sequencing depth would affect clonotype sharing among donors.

In regard to this clone: Its antigen is not known.

The V and J genes are TRBV27 and TRBJ2-5; D might be TRBD2 (5 bases). The receptor was isolated from a man aged 18 to 35 in good health. Some clones in this sample may be carry-over from other donors' samples. Sequencing was carried out using naive CD4+ T cells from PBMCs. As for subset: CD45RA+ positively selected. CDR3 amino acids: CASSSTGSWETQYF. The CDR3 region has the DNA TGTGCCAGCAGTTCTACGGGATCGTGGGAGACCCAGTACTTC.